The next 31 T cell receptor beta chains were all read from a single sample in a study of T cell repertoires in cytomegalovirus infection. These TCRs' antigens remain unknown. TCRdb re-derived calls from the reads in MiXCR, one entry per CDR3 protein. The data show some 500,000 distinct CDR3 sequences, about 40% seen once. This specimen was cultured PBMCs, taken from culture after CMV antigen stimulation. Source of these receptors: a human donor in good health (CMV status not recorded). Some clones in this sample may be carry-over from other donors' samples.

This clonotype was detected a few times. In nucleotides, the CDR3 is TGTGCCAGCACGGGCGGGGCTTACAATGAGCAGTTCTTC. Encoded protein: CASTGGAYNEQFF. The chain uses TRBV7-6 and TRBJ2-1; maybe TRBD2 (6 bases). This CDR3 contains 13 residues. Germline V gives CDR1 SGHVS, CDR2 FNYEAQ. Trimming took 7 bases from V and 4 from J, leaving 11 bases between them.

This clonotype was picked up a small number of times. The chain has TRBV6-6 and TRBJ2-6, with TRBD2 matching over 11 bases. Germline CDR1 MNHNY, CDR2 SVGAGI (reference sequence). CDR3 length: 18 residues. The V gene end was trimmed by 5 bases and the J gene end by 3 bases; junction bases not matched to a gene: 9. The CDR3 sequence: CASSRRVAGGLGANVLTF. CDR3 coding DNA: TGTGCCAGCAGTCGAAGGGTAGCGGGGGGGCTTGGGGCCAACGTCCTGACTTTC.

The rearrangement joins TRBV4-1 to TRBJ2-4, with 9 bases aligning to TRBD1. CDR3 length equals 18 residues. Germline CDR1 is MGHRA and CDR2 is YSYEKL. J lost 2 bases, V lost 1 base, and 9 bases had no gene match. The DNA for the CDR3 is TGCGCCAGCAGCCAAGGGACAGGGGAGGGATCGACCAAAAACATTCAGTACTTC. Translated: CASSQGTGEGSTKNIQYF.

The CDR3, as DNA: TGTGCCAGCAGCTCCCCCGGGACCCCTCGAAACCGAGGGTACTTC. It is translated as CASSSPGTPRNRGYF. The chain uses TRBV11-3 and TRBJ2-7, with D possibly being TRBD1 or TRBD2 (5 bases each). The V gene lost 4 bases and the J gene lost 12 bases, with 25 bases spanning the gap. Germline CDR1 is SGHNT and CDR2 is YENEEA. This CDR3 is built from 15 residues. The full variable domain, its missing parts supplied by reference TRBV11-3 and TRBJ2-7, is EAGVVQSPRYKIIEKKQPVAFWCNPISGHNTLYWYLQNLGQGPELLIRYENEEAVDDSQLPKDRFSAERLKGVDSTLKIQPAELGDSAVYLCASSSPGTPRNRGYFGPGTRLTVT.

This clonotype has at least ten counts. The rearrangement uses TRBV7-2 and TRBJ1-2; D may be TRBD1 (5 bases). CDR1 and CDR2 (germline): SGHTA, FQGNSA. V lost 4 bases and J 2 bases, leaving 11 bases between the germline ends. The CDR3 totals 14 residues. In nucleotides, the CDR3 is TGTGCCAGCAGCTACGGACACCGGAACTATGGCTACACCTTC. Encoded protein: CASSYGHRNYGYTF.

The rearrangement uses TRBV6-8 and TRBJ1-1, with D unclear. Germline CDR1 reads MNHGY; CDR2 reads SAAAGT. Trimming took off 6 bases at V and 6 bases at J, with 23 bases between the two ends. This CDR3 region has 16 residues. Here the CDR3 DNA reads TGTGCCAGCAGAAGCCGACGCCCGACGATCGGGGCTGAAGCTTTCTTT. Protein sequence: CASRSRRPTIGAEAFF.

V is TRBV6-1 and J is TRBJ2-7; no definite D call. The germline CDR1 and CDR2 sequences are MNHNS and SASEGT. V was shortened by 6 bases and J by 2 bases, with 11 bases between the two germline ends. The length of the CDR3 is 13 residues. The CDR3 protein is CASRSTETYEQYF. In DNA, the CDR3 is TGTGCCAGCAGGTCGACGGAGACCTACGAGCAGTACTTC.

This clonotype was detected a few times. The chain carries TRBV7-9 and TRBJ2-2, with TRBD1 matching over 9 bases. CDR3 size: 16 residues. The J segment lost 7 bases and the V segment lost 5 bases, leaving 11 bases of the junction unmatched. CDR1 is SEHNR, CDR2 FQNEAQ, per germline (reference sequence). Here the CDR3 reads CASSPILGQGIGELFF. In nucleotides, the CDR3 is TGTGCCAGCAGCCCTATCCTGGGACAGGGAATCGGGGAGCTGTTTTTT.

J is TRBJ1-1 and V is TRBV25-1, with D unresolved. The CDR3 extends over 13 amino acids. CDR1 is MGHDK, CDR2 SYGVNS, per germline. V was trimmed by 6 bases and J by 3 bases, leaving 11 bases between them. CDR3 loop: CASRSTGYTEAFF. DNA of the CDR3: TGTGCCAGCAGAAGCACTGGCTACACTGAAGCTTTCTTT.

The chain links TRBV20-1 to TRBJ1-3; D unclear. V lost 7 bases and J 0 bases, leaving 16 bases between the germline ends. This CDR3 contains 15 residues. Germline CDR1 is DFQATT and CDR2 is SNEGSKA (reference sequence). This CDR3 reads CSGKGAPSSGNTIYF. DNA of the CDR3: TGCAGTGGGAAAGGAGCTCCTTCCTCTGGAAACACCATATATTTT.

This clonotype was counted only a few times. The chain links TRBV7-2 to TRBJ1-4; D remains unclear. The V gene lost 6 bases and the J gene lost 0 bases, with 8 bases spanning the gap. CDR3 length: 14 amino acids. The germline gives CDR1 SGHTA, CDR2 FQGNSA. CDR3 DNA: TGTGCCAGCAGACTAAGGGCAACTAATGAAAAACTGTTTTTT. As protein: CASRLRATNEKLFF.

This sequence joins TRBV2 and TRBJ2-3, with 11 bases lining up with TRBD2. The trim removed 8 bases at V and 8 bases at J, leaving 12 bases unmatched. Per germline, CDR1 SNHLY and CDR2 FYNNEI. The CDR3 has 15 residues. In DNA, the CDR3 is TGTGCCAGCCTCGGTGCTAGCGGGGGGCCCGCTACGCAGTATTTT. Amino acid sequence: CASLGASGGPATQYF.

This clonotype came up a few times. The chain employs TRBV6-8 and TRBJ2-3, with 9 bases lining up with TRBD2. The CDR3 loop spans 16 amino acids. The junction had 5 bases not matched to a gene; V was cut back by 1 base and J by 3 bases. In germline, CDR1 is MNHGY, CDR2 SAAAGT. The CDR3 sequence: CASSYYRAGGTDTQYF. For the CDR3, the DNA is TGTGCCAGCAGTTACTACCGAGCGGGGGGTACAGATACGCAGTATTTT.

This rearrangement joins TRBV11-2 to TRBJ2-3, with 10 bases fitting TRBD1. The germline V gene has CDR1 SGHAT and CDR2 FQNNGV. This CDR3 is built from 13 residues. V dropped 6 bases and J dropped 6; count of bases not matched to a gene: 3. CDR3 amino acids: CASRGQGHDTQYF. The CDR3 DNA reads TGTGCCAGCAGGGGACAGGGGCATGATACGCAGTATTTT.

A few counts support this clonotype. J is TRBJ2-5 and V is TRBV4-1; 7 bases map to TRBD2. This CDR3 has 15 residues. Germline V gene lookup returns CDR1 MGHRA and CDR2 YSYEKL. With V trimmed by 3 bases and J by 5 bases, 9 bases remained unmatched. CDR3 nucleotide sequence: TGCGCCAGCAGCCACCGCCCGGGGGGAGGGGAGACCCAGTACTTC. Protein product: CASSHRPGGGETQYF.

The chain links TRBV7-2 to TRBJ2-1; D is possibly TRBD2 (5 bases). This CDR3 spans 13 amino acids. Looked up from germline, CDR1 is SGHTA and CDR2 is FQGNSA. V was pared by 2 bases and J by 10 bases, with 12 bases between. CDR3 bases: TGTGCCAGCAGCTTACTCATGACGGGGGAGCAGTTCTTC. This encodes CASSLLMTGEQFF. The variable domain in full, completed from reference TRBV7-2 and TRBJ2-1, reads GAGVSQSPSNKVTEKGKDVELRCDPISGHTALYWYRQSLGQGLEFLIYFQGNSAPDKSGLPSDRFSAERTGGSVSTLTIQRTQQEDSAVYLCASSLLMTGEQFFGPGTRLTVL.

This sequence joins TRBV7-8 and TRBJ2-7; D might be TRBD1 (6 bases). The germline V gene has CDR1 SGHVS and CDR2 FQNEAQ. Between the trimmed V and J ends, which lost 3 bases and 6 bases, there was a span of 15 bases. The CDR3 contains 14 residues. The CDR3 here is CASSLQDRFSEQYF. CDR3 DNA sequence: TGTGCCAGCAGCTTGCAAGACAGGTTCAGCGAGCAGTACTTC.

This clonotype was observed a few times. The chain links TRBV10-3 to TRBJ1-2; 8 positions match TRBD1. Trimming took 5 bases from V and 5 from J; bases not matched to a gene: 13. Germline CDR1 is ENHRY and CDR2 is SYGVKD. CDR3 length: 16 residues. The CDR3 DNA reads TGTGCCATCAGTCCACCAGGGGGCGCCGGAAAATATGGCTACACCTTC. Translating gives CAISPPGGAGKYGYTF.

With respect to this clonotype: An end of the junction differs from the germline gene, which may be a read error. In DNA form, the CDR3 reads TGTGACAGCAGCCGCGAAGGGGAACAGGTCAACATGAACACTGAAGCTTTCTTT. It specifies CDSSREGEQVNMNTEAFF. The chain links TRBV5-8 to TRBJ1-1; D may be TRBD1 (5 bases). The CDR3 is made up of 18 amino acids. CDR1 and CDR2 (germline): SGHTS, YDEGEE.

This chain links TRBV6-6 with TRBJ1-4, with D possibly matching TRBD1 (5 bases). The CDR3 covers 16 residues. The V end lost 4 bases, the J end lost 7 bases, and 19 bases lay between the germline ends. Germline CDR1 and CDR2: MNHNY and SVGAGI (reference sequence). The CDR3 sequence: CASSSPMRRRGEKLFF. DNA of the CDR3: TGTGCCAGCAGTTCCCCAATGCGGCGGAGGGGTGAAAAACTGTTTTTT.

This clonotype was detected a few times. J is TRBJ2-5 and V is TRBV6-1; D is perhaps TRBD1 or TRBD2 (5 bases each). V lost 2 bases and J 3 bases, leaving 13 bases between the germline ends. The germline CDR1 and CDR2 sequences are MNHNS and SASEGT. CDR3 size: 15 residues. Here the CDR3 DNA reads TGTGCCAGCAGTGAACAATTGGGGCGGGAAGAGACCCAGTACTTC. Residues: CASSEQLGREETQYF.

Of note for this clonotype: At one end the junction does not follow the germline gene, possibly because of a read error. The chain links TRBV6-1 to TRBJ1-5; 9 positions match TRBD1. The CDR3 runs 18 residues. The V gene's germline CDR1 is MNHNS and CDR2 SASEGT. CDR3 bases: TGTGCCAGCAGCGAAGGGACAGGGATCCTCTATAGCAATCAGCCCCAGCATTTT. It translates to CASSEGTGILYSNQPQHF.

This clonotype was observed a few times. This sequence joins TRBV5-6 and TRBJ2-7; maybe TRBD2 (6 bases). The CDR3 loop spans 11 amino acids. Trimming shortened V by 3 bases and J by 7 bases, and 8 bases separated the two germline ends. CDR1 SGHDT and CDR2 YYEEEE come from the germline V gene. CDR3 residues: CASSWRAEQYF. The CDR3 nucleotides are TGTGCCAGCAGCTGGAGGGCGGAGCAGTACTTC. Drawing the rest from reference TRBV5-6 and TRBJ2-7, the complete variable domain is DAGVTQSPTHLIKTRGQQVTLRCSPKSGHDTVSWYQQALGQGPQFIFQYYEEEERQRGNFPDRFSGHQFPNYSSELNVNALLLGDSALYLCASSWRAEQYFGPGTRLTVT.

V is TRBV6-2 or TRBV6-3 and J is TRBJ1-5; 7 positions agree with TRBD1. Germline assignment: CDR1 MNHEY and CDR2 SVGEGT. The V and J ends lost 2 bases and 2 bases, in that order; junction bases with no gene match: 3. This CDR3 has 15 residues. The chain's CDR3 is CASSYLTGRNQPQHF. The CDR3 bases are TGTGCCAGCAGTTACCTGACAGGGCGCAATCAGCCCCAGCATTTT.

The chain couples TRBV11-3 to TRBJ2-7, with 10 nucleotides matching TRBD2. This CDR3 spans 13 amino acids. From germline, CDR1 is SGHNT and CDR2 YENEEA. Trimming at V came to 4 bases and at J to 6 bases, leaving 3 bases not matched to a gene. This CDR3 is CASSSGLAPEQYF. CDR3 sequence (DNA): TGTGCCAGCAGCTCGGGACTAGCGCCCGAGCAGTACTTC.

In its sample, this clonotype was seen a few times. V usage is TRBV7-2 and J usage is TRBJ1-2; tentative D call: TRBD1 (5 bases). There are 15 residues in the CDR3. Germline CDR1 and CDR2: SGHTA and FQGNSA. V was cut by 2 bases and J by 4 bases, with 14 bases left in between. The CDR3 region is CASSLRGILGYGYTF. CDR3 DNA: TGTGCCAGCAGCTTAAGGGGAATCCTTGGCTATGGCTACACCTTC.

The V and J genes are TRBV7-2 and TRBJ2-1; 12 nucleotides line up with TRBD2. After removal of 5 bases from V and 12 bases from J, the junction contained 14 bases not matched to a gene. Germline V gives CDR1 SGHTA, CDR2 FQGNSA. This CDR3 spans 16 amino acids. The DNA for the CDR3 is TGTGCCAGCAGCCCCACCCTAGCGGGAGGGCTCAGCGGGCAGTTCTTC. It specifies CASSPTLAGGLSGQFF.

This chain links TRBV20-1 with TRBJ1-6; no reliable D call. This CDR3 is 14 amino acids long. The germline CDR1 and CDR2 sequences are DFQATT and SNEGSKA (reference sequence). The germline V and J ends were trimmed by 2 bases and 0 bases, with 5 bases remaining between them. The CDR3: CSARTSSYNSPLHF. DNA of the CDR3: TGCAGTGCTAGAACTAGCTCCTATAATTCACCCCTCCACTTT.

This chain joins TRBV6-5 and TRBJ1-1, with TRBD1 matching 7 bases. CDR3 length: 15 amino acids. J lost 3 bases, V lost 7 bases, and 11 bases had no gene match. Germline V CDR1 and CDR2: MNHEY, SVGAGI. Written as DNA, the CDR3 is TGTGCCAGCACCCGATACAGGGGCTGGGACACTGAAGCTTTCTTT. It is translated as CASTRYRGWDTEAFF.

This chain joins TRBV4-2 and TRBJ1-4, with a tentative D call TRBD1 (5 bases). The length of the CDR3 is 15 residues. Trimming cost V 4 bases and J 7 bases, with 16 bases left between them. Germline CDR1 reads LGHNA; CDR2 reads YNFKEQ. CDR3 in DNA: TGTGCCAGCAGCCGATGGGACGCCGGGAGTGAAAAACTGTTTTTT. The encoded protein is CASSRWDAGSEKLFF.

The chain couples TRBV7-2 to TRBJ1-6, with D unresolved. This CDR3 spans 15 amino acids. Trimming pared 2 bases from V and 11 bases from J, leaving 16 bases between. Germline lookup yields CDR1 SGHTA and CDR2 FQGNSA. The CDR3 DNA follows: TGTGCCAGCAGCTTACATAATACGGGCGCGGCACCCCTCCACTTT. Its protein is CASSLHNTGAAPLHF.